These 25 T cell receptor beta chains were sequenced from one sample in a study of blood T cells in healthy people across ages. It was with a sample-barcoded 5' primer and a J-beta primer mix that a second PCR of about 7 to 12 cycles was run. TCRdb ran MiXCR on the 5' RACE reads and lists one entry per CDR3 protein. The sample shows around 1,500,000 distinct CDR3 sequences, 28% of them seen only once. The sequenced material came from blood. The receptors derive from a young woman in good health.

In this sample, this clonotype turned up many times. The chain recombines TRBV20-1 with TRBJ2-1; no definite D call. This CDR3 has 14 residues. V was shortened by 3 bases and J by 1 base, with 10 bases between the two germline ends. Per the germline V gene, CDR1 is DFQATT and CDR2 is SNEGSKA (reference sequence). CDR3 region: CSARTQASYNEQFF. In DNA, the CDR3 is TGCAGTGCTAGGACTCAGGCGTCCTACAATGAGCAGTTCTTC.

The sample holds a few counts of this clonotype. J is TRBJ1-5 and V is TRBV20-1; D gene ambiguous. Germline V gives CDR1 DFQATT, CDR2 SNEGSKA (reference sequence). The CDR3 consists of 14 residues. The V end was cut by 6 bases, the J end by 3 bases, with 15 bases between. The CDR3 nucleotides are TGCAGTGCCCGCCAACTGGGTAACAATCAGCCCCAGCATTTT. Translating gives CSARQLGNNQPQHF.

This clonotype was seen only a few times. V and J are TRBV2 and TRBJ2-1; D is ambiguous. Trimming pared 6 bases from V and 11 bases from J, leaving 8 bases between. The CDR3 is made up of 10 amino acids. Germline CDR1 is SNHLY and CDR2 is FYNNEI. The CDR3: CASSTSQQFF. For the CDR3, the DNA is TGTGCCAGCAGCACCAGCCAGCAGTTCTTC.

This clonotype was picked up many times. The chain employs TRBV3-1 and TRBJ2-7; TRBD1 aligns across 8 bases. The CDR3 totals 16 residues. CDR1 LGHDT and CDR2 YNNKEL come from the germline V gene (reference sequence). V lost 2 bases to trimming and J lost 2 bases; unmatched junction nucleotides: 8. The DNA for the CDR3 is TGTGCCAGCAGCCAACCCGGACAGGGAAGGACCTACGAGCAGTACTTC. Translating it yields CASSQPGQGRTYEQYF.

This clonotype has a count of ten or more. The gene calls are TRBV12-3 or TRBV12-4 and TRBJ2-3; D is unclear. This CDR3 has 14 residues. Trimming took off 3 bases at V and 1 base at J, with 8 bases between the two ends. The CDR3 loop reads CASSLKPGTDTQYF. Here the CDR3 DNA reads TGTGCCAGCAGTTTGAAGCCCGGCACAGATACGCAGTATTTT.

This clonotype was detected ten times or more. The CDR3 nucleotides read TGCGCCAGCAGCTTGGTTCCAGGGGGAGCCAAAAACATTCAGTACTTC. It codes for CASSLVPGGAKNIQYF. This chain links TRBV5-1 with TRBJ2-4; TRBD1 aligns across 7 bases. The CDR3 sequence is 16 residues long. Germline trimming cut 0 bases from V and 0 bases from J; bases unmatched to any gene: 3. CDR1 SGHRS and CDR2 YFSETQ come from the germline V gene.

On this clonotype itself: One junction end disagrees with the germline gene, perhaps due to a read error. The V call is TRBV5-1, the J call TRBJ1-1; tentative D call: TRBD1 (6 bases). Germline lookup yields CDR1 SGHRS and CDR2 YFSETQ. This CDR3 region has 17 residues. The CDR3 DNA is TGCGCCAGCAGCCCGATGGCCCTACAGGGTTTGGACACTGAATCTTTCTTT. This translates into CASSPMALQGLDTESFF.

This clonotype has a handful of counts. The chain has TRBV6-5 and TRBJ2-2; 9 bases are a match to TRBD1. The CDR3 contains 12 residues. The V and J ends lost 10 bases and 7 bases, in that order; junction bases with no gene match: 4. CDR1 is MNHEY, CDR2 SVGAGI, per germline. The CDR3 loop is CATTGGNGELFF. CDR3 bases: TGTGCCACCACAGGGGGCAACGGGGAGCTGTTTTTT.

This clonotype was recorded at least ten times. The gene calls are TRBV7-9 and TRBJ2-7; the D is unclear. Looked up from germline, CDR1 is SEHNR and CDR2 is FQNEAQ (reference sequence). Deletions cut 0 bases from V and 5 bases from J, with 5 bases between. This CDR3 region has 12 residues. CDR3 nucleotides: TGTGCCAGCAGCTTAGCTCAACACGAGCAGTACTTC. This codes for CASSLAQHEQYF.

Details on this clonotype: One end of the junction is discordant with germline, which a read error may explain. This chain connects TRBV7-2 to TRBJ2-7; 11 nucleotides match TRBD2. This CDR3 has 15 amino acids. CDR1 and CDR2 from the germline V gene are SGHTA and FQGNSA. CDR3 DNA sequence: TGTGCCAGCATCTTAGAGTTTAGCGGGAGGGCCGGGCAGTACTTC. Translation: CASILEFSGRAGQYF.

This clonotype was picked up a small number of times. In nucleotides, the CDR3 is TGCAGTGCTAGTTATCGGAATGAGCAGTTCTTC. Encoded protein: CSASYRNEQFF. This chain uses TRBV20-1 with TRBJ2-1, with D uncertain. This CDR3 has 11 amino acids. With 3 bases removed from V and 7 bases from J, the gap between germline ends came to 7 bases. CDR1 is DFQATT and CDR2 is SNEGSKA in the germline V gene (reference sequence).

Remarks on this clonotype: A read error may be the cause here, since a much bigger clone is one base away. This rearrangement joins TRBV29-1 to TRBJ2-7; perhaps TRBD1 as D (5 bases). CDR1 is SQVTM and CDR2 is ANQGSEA in the germline V gene. This CDR3 region has 13 residues. The CDR3 bases are TGCGGCGTCACCGACAGCCCGACCTACGAGCAGTACTTC. Protein product: CGVTDSPTYEQYF.

This sequence joins TRBV7-9 and TRBJ1-3; possible D gene TRBD1, 6 bases. This CDR3 has 18 amino acids. CDR1 is SEHNR, CDR2 FQNEAQ, per germline (reference sequence). V was shortened by 4 bases and J by 0 bases, with 19 bases between the two germline ends. The CDR3 loop is CASSYTGIPILSGNTIYF. CDR3 sequence (DNA): TGTGCCAGCAGCTACACAGGGATCCCTATTCTCTCTGGAAACACCATATATTTT. The whole variable domain, filled in from reference TRBV7-9 and TRBJ1-3, reads DTGVSQNPRHKITKRGQNVTFRCDPISEHNRLYWYRQTLGQGPEFLTYFQNEAQLEKSRLLSDRFSAERPKGSFSTLEIQRTEQGDSAMYLCASSYTGIPILSGNTIYFGEGSWLTVV.

This clonotype showed up just a few times. V is TRBV7-9 and J is TRBJ2-7; a weak D match, TRBD2 (6 bases). The CDR3 is made up of 16 amino acids. Trimming took 1 base from V and 8 from J, leaving 21 bases between them. Germline V gene sequence: CDR1 SEHNR, CDR2 FQNEAQ (reference sequence). DNA of the CDR3: TGTGCCAGCAGCTTAGTGGGGGGACCCCTCGGTGGACAGCAGTACTTC. This gives the protein CASSLVGGPLGGQQYF.

This clonotype was seen ten or more times. This CDR3 is CSYKPGTANEKLFF. Written as DNA, the CDR3 is TGCAGCTACAAGCCCGGAACAGCTAATGAAAAACTGTTTTTT. This chain joins TRBV29-1 and TRBJ1-4; D is ambiguous. Trimming removed 8 bases from V and 3 bases from J, with 16 bases in between. Germline V CDR1 and CDR2: SQVTM, ANQGSEA. The CDR3 covers 14 residues. Looking up the rest from reference TRBV29-1 and TRBJ1-4 gives the full variable domain: SAVISQKPSRDICQRGTSLTIQCQVDSQVTMMFWYRQQPGQSLTLIATANQGSEATYESGFVIDKFPISRPNLTFSTLTVSNMSPEDSSIYLCSYKPGTANEKLFFGSGTQLSVL.

The chain employs TRBV5-1 and TRBJ2-1; D assignment may be TRBD1 or TRBD2 (5 bases each). Deletions cut 4 bases from V and 6 bases from J, with 11 bases between. CDR3 length: 13 amino acids. Germline CDR1 and CDR2: SGHRS and YFSETQ. This CDR3 is CASSLGAFNEQFF. The CDR3 DNA reads TGCGCCAGCAGCCTCGGGGCGTTCAATGAGCAGTTCTTC. Supplemented by reference TRBV5-1 and TRBJ2-1, the full variable domain reads KAGVTQTPRYLIKTRGQQVTLSCSPISGHRSVSWYQQTPGQGLQFLFEYFSETQRNKGNFPGRFSGRQFSNSRSEMNVSTLELGDSALYLCASSLGAFNEQFFGPGTRLTVL.

V usage is TRBV7-9 and J usage is TRBJ2-7, with 9 bases aligning to TRBD1. CDR1 and CDR2 (germline): SEHNR, FQNEAQ (reference sequence). The CDR3 consists of 16 residues. V dropped 5 bases and J dropped 0; count of bases not matched to a gene: 8. The CDR3 region is CASSQGQGESSYEQYF. The CDR3 DNA is TGTGCCAGCAGCCAGGGACAGGGCGAAAGCTCCTACGAGCAGTACTTC.

CDR3 DNA: TGTGCCACCAGTCCCCAGACTACGTGGAATGAGCAGTTCTTC. The encoded protein is CATSPQTTWNEQFF. The rearrangement links TRBV24-1 to TRBJ2-1; a weak D match, TRBD2 (5 bases). The V end was cut by 6 bases, the J end by 7 bases, with 15 bases between. This CDR3 is 14 amino acids long. Germline lookup yields CDR1 KGHDR and CDR2 SFDVKD.

The genes are TRBV4-1 and TRBJ2-1; 9 positions match TRBD2. Germline assignment: CDR1 MGHRA and CDR2 YSYEKL. This CDR3 comprises 17 residues. The J segment lost 4 bases and the V segment lost 0 bases, leaving 7 bases of the junction unmatched. In DNA form, the CDR3 reads TGCGCCAGCAGCCAAGACGTAGCGGGGGAGGCTTACAATGAGCAGTTCTTC. Its protein is CASSQDVAGEAYNEQFF.

This chain links TRBV28 with TRBJ2-2, with TRBD2 matching 10 bases. The CDR3 length is 15 residues. The V segment lost 6 bases and the J segment 7 bases; nucleotides outside the gene matches: 8. Per the germline V gene, CDR1 is MDHEN and CDR2 is SYDVKM. The CDR3 loop reads CASRHQRGGIGELFF. CDR3 in DNA: TGTGCCAGCAGACATCAGCGGGGGGGCATCGGGGAGCTGTTTTTT.

The chain is built from TRBV7-9 and TRBJ2-3, with 9 bases identical to TRBD1. Per germline, CDR1 SEHNR and CDR2 FQNEAQ (reference sequence). The CDR3 covers 14 residues. J lost 4 bases, V lost 5 bases, and 4 bases had no gene match. CDR3 nucleotide sequence: TGTGCCAGCAGCGGGGACAGGGCCCCAGATACGCAGTATTTT. It specifies CASSGDRAPDTQYF.

This clonotype appeared a few times. Here the CDR3 DNA reads TGTGCCAGCAGCCAGGGCCCGGGAGCCCTCTACGAGCAGTACTTC. Protein sequence: CASSQGPGALYEQYF. This chain uses TRBV3-1 with TRBJ2-7, with a weak D call TRBD2 (6 bases). From germline, CDR1 is LGHDT and CDR2 YNNKEL (reference sequence). The CDR3 has 15 amino acids. The V end lost 3 bases, the J end lost 3 bases, and 15 bases lay between the germline ends.

This clonotype appeared a few times. The chain couples TRBV6-1 to TRBJ1-6; D not certain. The V gene lost 6 bases and the J gene lost 0 bases, with 15 bases spanning the gap. The CDR3 consists of 17 residues. Germline V gene lookup returns CDR1 MNHNS and CDR2 SASEGT. For the CDR3, the DNA is TGTGCCAGCAGCTCGGGTCTCTCTAGCTCCTATAATTCACCCCTCCACTTT. This codes for CASSSGLSSSYNSPLHF.

V gene TRBV18 combines with J gene TRBJ1-3; no definite D call. V gave up 2 bases and J gave up 0 bases, with 11 bases separating them. The CDR3 is 16 amino acids. Germline CDR1 KGHSH, CDR2 LQKENI. This chain's CDR3 is CASSPFSSRSGNTIYF. The CDR3 DNA sequence: TGTGCCAGCTCACCATTTAGTTCCCGCTCTGGAAACACCATATATTTT.

This rearrangement joins TRBV4-1 to TRBJ2-7, with TRBD2 matching 8 bases. Germline CDR1 and CDR2: MGHRA and YSYEKL. The CDR3 runs 16 residues. Trimming took 0 bases from V and 7 from J; bases not matched to a gene: 11. CDR3 residues: CASSQESRLAGREQYF. CDR3 nucleotide sequence: TGCGCCAGCAGCCAAGAGAGCAGGCTAGCGGGCCGAGAGCAGTACTTC.